These 6 T cell receptor beta chains were sequenced from one sample in a study of shared clonotypes between healthy human individuals. The method was immunoSEQ multiplex PCR; TCRdb's version includes in-frame clones alone and lacks a portion of them. The sample records 950,000 to 1,300,000 clones, approximately 68% being singletons. The sequencing sample was made of memory CD4+ T cells sorted from blood. Subset reported: CD45RA-negative fraction. These TCRs come from a man younger than 35 in good health.

The chain couples TRBV11-2 to TRBJ1-2; D ambiguous. The CDR3 consists of 12 residues. Germline CDR1 reads SGHAT; CDR2 reads FQNNGV. Trimming shortened V by 3 bases and J by 5 bases, and 7 bases separated the two germline ends. The CDR3 sequence: CASSFREYGYTF. In DNA, the CDR3 is TGTGCCAGCAGCTTTCGGGAGTATGGCTACACCTTC.

Notes on this clone: Other DNA sequences of this sample code for an identical CDR3. The CDR3 protein is CASSLGQSGNTIYF. In DNA form, the CDR3 reads TGCGCCAGCAGCCTGGGACAATCTGGAAACACCATATATTTT. V and J are TRBV5-1 and TRBJ1-3; the D gene is possibly TRBD1 (6 bases). Germline loops: CDR1 SGHRS, CDR2 YFSETQ. The CDR3 runs 14 residues. Trimming removed 4 bases at V and 1 base at J, with 9 bases between.

The rearrangement links TRBV5-4 to TRBJ2-7; D not resolved. V was shortened by 0 bases and J by 6 bases, with 7 bases between the two germline ends. This CDR3 is 12 amino acids long. Germline V gene sequence: CDR1 SGHNT, CDR2 YYREEE (reference sequence). CDR3: CASSLDSIEQYF. In DNA form, the CDR3 reads TGTGCCAGCAGCTTGGACAGTATCGAGCAGTACTTC.

This sequence joins TRBV27 and TRBJ2-4, with TRBD2 identical over 7 bases. The CDR3 length is 16 residues. CDR1 is MNHEY, CDR2 SMNVEV, per germline (reference sequence). V lost 5 bases and J lost 3; bases outside the gene matches: 10. CDR3 in amino acids: CASSALLPGGKNIQYF. For the CDR3, the DNA is TGTGCCAGCAGTGCCCTTCTACCGGGGGGCAAAAACATTCAGTACTTC.

CDR3 DNA: TGTGCCTGGAGTCTTTCCGGGACAGGGGGAGGGAATGAAAAACTGTTTTTT. Residues: CAWSLSGTGGGNEKLFF. The rearrangement joins TRBV30 to TRBJ1-4, with 11 bases fitting TRBD1. The CDR3 totals 17 residues. Trimming removed 2 bases from V and 5 bases from J; junction bases left unmatched: 10. Germline CDR1 is GTSNPN and CDR2 is SVGIG (reference sequence).

This clone appeared once. CDR3 sequence: CASKLAGTYEQYF. CDR3 bases: TGCGCCAGCAAGCTAGCCGGAACCTACGAGCAGTACTTC. The gene calls are TRBV10-2 and TRBJ2-7, with D maybe TRBD2 (5 bases). V shed 7 bases and J shed 2 bases, with 12 bases lying between them. The CDR3 runs 13 residues. Per germline, CDR1 WSHSY and CDR2 SAAADI.